This TCR beta chain comes out of a study of shared clonotypes between healthy human individuals. The table lists this clone with a count of one. Its antigen is unknown. This was a deep-level run. TCRdb's table, derived via immunoSEQ multiplex PCR, lists solely in-frame clones and lacks some. The sample gives about 2.1 million clones, around 95% of which show up once; about 1.7% is in the top ten. Study conclusions and caveats: Only blood was sampled; tissue repertoires likely differ.

This CDR3 spans 15 amino acids. Germline CDR1 is SGDLS and CDR2 is YYNGEE. Trimming cost V 0 bases and J 7 bases; bases outside gene matches: 7. Terminally differentiated effector memory CD45RA+ cells were excluded by CCR7 positive selection of CD45RO-negative cells. The V gene is TRBV9, the J gene TRBJ2-1; 7 bases agree with TRBD2. The sample was naive CD8+ T cells from PBMCs. The source of this sequence is a man in his late teens or twenties in good health. Some clones in this sample may be carry-over from other donors' samples. CDR3 coding DNA: TGTGCCAGCAGCGTAGCTTGGGGGAGGGGTAATGAGCAGTTCTTC. This encodes CASSVAWGRGNEQFF.